This TCR beta chain was retrieved from a study of T cell repertoires in aging, cancer and after chemotherapy (dated by TCRdb to 2018 to 2020). For context, the study as a whole: Donors spanned six age groups from 30 or younger to 70 or older, with at least three individuals per group. To look at immunoaging and at how T cells reconstitute after chemotherapy, the study profiled TCR beta repertoires in peripheral blood from both healthy donors and cancer patients. In the solid tumor group, the paired samples taken before and after chemotherapy came from patients with brain tumors (glioblastoma) who were receiving therapy based on temozolomide. The full dataset contained several million TCR reads. Alongside some 98 healthy donors serving as a reference group, the cohort included 200 to 250 cancer patients, of whom 94 had hematological cancers and 110 to 140 had solid cancers.

Study-wide conclusions, independent of this receptor: According to the authors, the repertoire data do not allow conclusions to be drawn about immunological memory after chemotherapy. Compared with age-matched healthy donors, untreated patients with either hematological or solid cancers had significantly lower TCR diversity in the blood along with higher clonality. In both cancer cohorts, median generation probability rose over the chemotherapy interval, which suggests that the repertoire was reconstituted through rebound thymic output. In healthy donors, the decline in TCR diversity with age was mainly due to loss of richness, whereas in cancer patients loss of evenness also played a role.

Compared with germline, V lacks 10 bases and J lacks 8 bases; bases without a gene match: 6. Its CDR3 holds 14 amino acids, cysteine through phenylalanine. Here the CDR3 DNA is all that survives: 42 bases in frame from base 1. Per the germline V gene, ENHRY is the CDR1 and SYGVKD is the CDR2. TCR beta rearrangements were amplified from genomic DNA isolated from peripheral blood, not from sorted cells or RNA. Using a mixed TRB-A/B primer pool, multiplex touch-down PCR amplified rearranged TRB sequences covering the V, D and J segments. Illumina adapters and sample indices were added to the amplicons in two consecutive PCR reactions performed with Phusion HS II polymerase. After gel purification with the NucleoSpin Gel and PCR Clean-up kit, the amplicons were checked using Qubit and an Agilent 2100 Bioanalyzer. The libraries were sequenced on an Illumina MiSeq with 600-cycle, single-indexed, paired-end runs. Per the authors' processing: MiXCR versions 2.12 and 3.0.5 were used to process the TRB sequences. Each unique CDR3 nucleotide sequence was counted as one clone, and only productive sequences with at least two reads were retained. Shannon diversity, evenness, clonality (one minus evenness), and alpha-parameterized diversity profiles from alpha 0 to 5 were included as repertoire metrics. The IGoR algorithm was used to calculate generation probabilities of clones in the paired pre- and post-chemotherapy samples. The public reads were run again by TCRdb, first through fastp at Q25 and then through MiXCR, and only productive beta chains were kept. Every entry covers one CDR3 protein and lists the most common genes and DNA from its rows. Clone size and V and J calls follow TCRdb, not the original study. The sample contains some 1,000 distinct CDR3 sequences, 25% to 35% of them found a single time. The ten largest account for 25% to 30% of the sample.

This clonotype qualifies as hyperexpanded (1% or more). It lacks a known antigen. The record has no base qualities; no much larger clone is one base away. This receptor was identified in a human donor with a solid tumor. The sequencing sample was made of blood. The rearranged chain carries TRBV10-3 and TRBJ2-1; TRBD2 lines up with 15 middle nucleotides. In nucleotides, the sequence is TGTGCCAGTCTGGGACTAGCGGGGGGTGATGAGCAGTTCTTC. It translates as CASLGLAGGDEQFF.